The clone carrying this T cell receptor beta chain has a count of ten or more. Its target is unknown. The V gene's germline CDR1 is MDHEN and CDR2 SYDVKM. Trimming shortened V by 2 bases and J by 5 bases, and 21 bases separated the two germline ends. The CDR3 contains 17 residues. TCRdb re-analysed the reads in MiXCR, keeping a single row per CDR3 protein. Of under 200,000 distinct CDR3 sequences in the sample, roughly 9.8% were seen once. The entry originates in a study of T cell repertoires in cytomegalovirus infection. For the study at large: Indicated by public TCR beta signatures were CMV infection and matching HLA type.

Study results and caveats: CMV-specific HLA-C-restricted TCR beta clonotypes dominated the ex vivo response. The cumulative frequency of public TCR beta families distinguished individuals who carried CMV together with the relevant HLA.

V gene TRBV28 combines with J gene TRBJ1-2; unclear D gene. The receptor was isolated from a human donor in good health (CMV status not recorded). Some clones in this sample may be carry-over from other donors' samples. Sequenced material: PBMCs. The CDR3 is CASSLRTMPSPGYGYTF. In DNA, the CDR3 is TGTGCCAGCAGTTTACGAACGATGCCTTCCCCAGGATATGGCTACACCTTC.